Listed here are 19 T cell receptor beta chains from one sample, sequenced in a study of blood T cells in healthy people across ages (dated by TCRdb to 2015 to 2017). Library construction relied on 5' RACE. Instrument on record: Illumina HiSeq 2500. The second PCR ran for roughly 7 to 11 cycles and used a J-beta primer mix along with a sample-barcoded 5' primer. TCRdb applied fastp at Q25 and MiXCR to the public reads, then kept only in-frame beta chains. Duplicate CDR3 protein sequences are folded into a single record with the most common DNA and genes. The sample table holds 700,000 to 850,000 distinct CDR3 sequences, of which 53% were seen once. In total, the top ten clones hold approximately 41% of the sample. Sequencing input: blood. These receptor sequences come from an older man in good health.

The chain employs TRBV6-2 or TRBV6-3 and TRBJ1-4, with TRBD1 matching over 10 bases. With V trimmed by 5 bases and J by 13 bases, 10 bases remained unmatched. The CDR3 contains 14 residues. Germline V gene data show CDR1 as MNHEY and CDR2 as SVGEGT. In DNA form, the CDR3 reads TGTGCCAGCAGTGACCCGGGACAGGGGAGACGACTGTTTTTT. Protein: CASSDPGQGRRLFF.

CDR3 in DNA: TGTGCCACCGGCTCCAGGGAGGACGAGCAGTACTTC. Protein product: CATGSREDEQYF. This sequence joins TRBV12-3 or TRBV12-4 and TRBJ2-7, with D perhaps matching TRBD2 (6 bases). V shed 10 bases and J shed 5 bases, with 15 bases lying between them. This CDR3 region has 12 residues.

The rearrangement links TRBV6-1 to TRBJ1-2; 7 bases agree with TRBD1. This CDR3 is 14 amino acids long. Germline CDR1 reads MNHNS; CDR2 reads SASEGT. V lost 0 bases, J lost 3 bases, and 1 base stayed unmatched. The CDR3: CASSEAGGDYGYTF. CDR3 nucleotides: TGTGCCAGCAGTGAAGCAGGGGGCGACTATGGCTACACCTTC.

The rearrangement joins TRBV20-1 to TRBJ1-4; no definite D call. The V gene's germline CDR1 is DFQATT and CDR2 SNEGSKA (reference sequence). V gave up 2 bases and J gave up 6 bases, with 13 bases separating them. The CDR3 is 14 residues long. The CDR3 loop is CSARNRAVDEKLFF. The CDR3 DNA reads as TGCAGTGCTAGAAACCGGGCCGTAGATGAAAAACTGTTTTTT.

This clonotype was seen only a few times. The chain employs TRBV20-1 and TRBJ2-5; the match to TRBD1 covers 9 bases. The germline gives CDR1 DFQATT, CDR2 SNEGSKA (reference sequence). J gave up 4 bases and V 3 bases, and 9 bases lay outside the gene matches. The CDR3 is made up of 15 amino acids. For the CDR3, the DNA is TGCAGTGCTAGGACGATCGGACAGGGGCGAGAGACCCAGTACTTC. Its protein is CSARTIGQGRETQYF.

This clonotype occurred a few times. The CDR3 region has the DNA TGTGCCAGCAGCCTTAGCCGAGGCTGGGGATACGCGTATTTT. Its translation: CASSLSRGWGYAYF. The V call is TRBV7-2, the J call TRBJ2-3, with D hard to call. V was trimmed by 5 bases and J by 14 bases, leaving 23 bases between them. The germline gives CDR1 SGHTA, CDR2 FQGNSA. This CDR3 comprises 14 residues.

The genes are TRBV20-1 and TRBJ2-7; D is unresolved. Germline V gives CDR1 DFQATT, CDR2 SNEGSKA (reference sequence). V lost 5 bases and J 0 bases, leaving 11 bases between the germline ends. The CDR3 runs 13 residues. The CDR3: CSAPSFSSYEQYF. The CDR3 DNA follows: TGCAGTGCTCCATCCTTCAGCTCCTACGAGCAGTACTTC.

This clonotype was observed a few times. This chain connects TRBV2 to TRBJ1-2; D is perhaps TRBD1 (6 bases). Looked up from germline, CDR1 is SNHLY and CDR2 is FYNNEI. CDR3 length equals 13 residues. Trimming removed 6 bases from V and 4 bases from J, with 12 bases in between. The CDR3 DNA is TGTGCCAGCAGGCCGGACAGTCCCTATGGCTACACCTTC. Its translation is CASRPDSPYGYTF.

This chain uses TRBV21-1 with TRBJ2-5; the table's TRBD2 call for D was not verified on the DNA. TRBV21-1 is given as a pseudogene. The CDR3 contains 18 residues. CDR3 in amino acids: CASSNCSSGRGFQETQYF. The DNA of the CDR3 is TGTGCCAGCAGCAACTGTTCTAGCGGGAGGGGCTTCCAAGAGACCCAGTACTTC.

The table lists this clonotype with a few counts. The genes are TRBV5-1 and TRBJ2-5; 7 nucleotides align to TRBD1. The CDR3 contains 14 residues. Germline V CDR1 and CDR2: SGHRS, YFSETQ. The V segment lost 3 bases and the J segment 3 bases; nucleotides outside the gene matches: 5. Here the CDR3 DNA reads TGCGCCAGCAGCTGGGGACAGATGAAAGAGACCCAGTACTTC. It codes for CASSWGQMKETQYF.

The chain has TRBV7-3 and TRBJ2-7, with D possibly being TRBD1 (5 bases). Trimming stripped 5 bases from V and 7 bases from J, with 18 bases between. The CDR3 is made up of 14 amino acids. Germline CDR1 SGHTA, CDR2 FQGTGA. CDR3 sequence: CASSTGLGHNEQYF. CDR3 DNA sequence: TGTGCCAGCAGCACCGGTCTGGGGCACAATGAGCAGTACTTC.

J is TRBJ2-3 and V is TRBV4-2; 7 bases agree with TRBD2. Germline values: CDR1 LGHNA, CDR2 YNFKEQ. V was pared by 1 base and J by 2 bases, with 9 bases of the junction left unmatched. The CDR3 covers 17 residues. The CDR3 DNA follows: TGTGCCAGCAGCCAAGGGGGAGCGGGAACCCTCACAGATACGCAGTATTTT. It encodes CASSQGGAGTLTDTQYF.

This chain connects TRBV7-9 to TRBJ1-1; no firm D call. V gave up 4 bases and J gave up 6 bases, with 12 bases separating them. The germline V gene has CDR1 SEHNR and CDR2 FQNEAQ (reference sequence). This CDR3 is built from 13 residues. The CDR3, as DNA: TGTGCCAGCAGCTCTCTGTTGGGAGCTGAAGCTTTCTTT. Its translation: CASSSLLGAEAFF.

This chain links TRBV20-1 with TRBJ2-7; tentatively, D is TRBD1 (5 bases). Germline V gene sequence: CDR1 DFQATT, CDR2 SNEGSKA (reference sequence). The CDR3 covers 15 residues. V was trimmed by 2 bases and J by 2 bases, leaving 16 bases between them. CDR3 residues: CSARSGREPPYEQYF. CDR3 in DNA: TGCAGTGCTAGATCGGGCAGGGAACCTCCCTACGAGCAGTACTTC.

This chain connects TRBV7-3 to TRBJ2-2; 11 nucleotides match TRBD2. Germline values: CDR1 SGHTA, CDR2 FQGTGA. This CDR3 has 17 amino acids. Germline trimming cut 3 bases from V and 5 bases from J; bases unmatched to any gene: 8. The CDR3 sequence is CASSLLAGGRGTGELFF. CDR3 nucleotide sequence: TGTGCCAGCAGCTTGCTAGCGGGAGGAAGGGGGACCGGGGAGCTGTTTTTT.

The chain employs TRBV7-9 and TRBJ2-3, with 8 positions matching TRBD1. CDR3 size: 13 residues. V lost 10 bases, J lost 4 bases, and 7 bases stayed unmatched. Looked up from germline, CDR1 is SEHNR and CDR2 is FQNEAQ (reference sequence). Here the CDR3 reads CAIGQGIADTQYF. The CDR3 nucleotides read TGTGCCATCGGACAGGGTATAGCAGATACGCAGTATTTT. The full variable domain, in which reference TRBV7-9 and TRBJ2-3 provide the parts outside the CDR3, is DTGVSQNPRHKITKRGQNVTFRCDPISEHNRLYWYRQTLGQGPEFLTYFQNEAQLEKSRLLSDRFSAERPKGSFSTLEIQRTEQGDSAMYLCAIGQGIADTQYFGPGTRLTVL.

The chain links TRBV28 to TRBJ2-3; 12 bases are shared with TRBD2. The CDR3 sequence is 15 residues long. J was trimmed by 4 bases and V by 6 bases; bases with no gene match: 5. In germline, CDR1 is MDHEN, CDR2 SYDVKM. The DNA of the CDR3 is TGTGCCAGCAGGGGGCTAGCGGGAGGGGCAGATACGCAGTATTTT. Translation: CASRGLAGGADTQYF. Supplemented by reference TRBV28 and TRBJ2-3, the full variable domain reads DVKVTQSSRYLVKRTGEKVFLECVQDMDHENMFWYRQDPGLGLRLIYFSYDVKMKEKGDIPEGYSVSREKKERFSLILESASTNQTSMYLCASRGLAGGADTQYFGPGTRLTVL.

The V gene is TRBV7-9, the J gene TRBJ1-5, with a weak D call TRBD1 (5 bases). The CDR3 sequence is 14 residues long. The germline V and J ends were trimmed by 0 bases and 3 bases, with 6 bases remaining between them. CDR1 is SEHNR and CDR2 is FQNEAQ in the germline V gene (reference sequence). CDR3: CASSLAGTNQPQHF. CDR3 in DNA: TGTGCCAGCAGCTTAGCGGGGACCAATCAGCCCCAGCATTTT.

This sequence joins TRBV29-1 and TRBJ2-2, with TRBD2 as a possible D gene (6 bases). Germline loops: CDR1 SQVTM, CDR2 ANQGSEA. V gave up 7 bases and J gave up 1 base, with 10 bases separating them. The CDR3 sequence is 13 residues long. CDR3 coding DNA: TGCAGCGCAGATAGCGGGAACACCGGGGAGCTGTTTTTT. Amino acids: CSADSGNTGELFF.